Included here is one T cell receptor (beta chain) sequence, with context. Its matching antigen is unknown. This record comes from a study of T-cell memory formation after mild COVID-19. Study summary: Clustering of TCRs was largely donor specific.

TCRdb called the 5' RACE reads again in MiXCR, with one record for every CDR3 protein. The data hold 130,000 to 150,000 distinct CDR3 sequences, with 6% observed a single time. CDR3 length: 17 residues. Germline V gene data show CDR1 as LNHDA and CDR2 as SQIVND (reference sequence). Trimming took off 4 bases at V and 3 bases at J, with 19 bases between the two ends. Regarding the study as a whole: Pre-infection memory carried some responding clones, suggesting that cross-reactive memory joined.

This clonotype was sampled from an adult woman who had mild COVID-19 (a few samples of this study predate the infection). Cell type and time point are not known. J is TRBJ1-5 and V is TRBV19; the D gene is possibly TRBD1 (5 bases). What was sequenced was PBMCs or a T cell subset sorted from them (not recorded which). The CDR3: CASSTDPWGGVNQPQHF. For the CDR3, the DNA is TGTGCCAGTAGTACCGACCCTTGGGGAGGGGTCAATCAGCCCCAGCATTTT.